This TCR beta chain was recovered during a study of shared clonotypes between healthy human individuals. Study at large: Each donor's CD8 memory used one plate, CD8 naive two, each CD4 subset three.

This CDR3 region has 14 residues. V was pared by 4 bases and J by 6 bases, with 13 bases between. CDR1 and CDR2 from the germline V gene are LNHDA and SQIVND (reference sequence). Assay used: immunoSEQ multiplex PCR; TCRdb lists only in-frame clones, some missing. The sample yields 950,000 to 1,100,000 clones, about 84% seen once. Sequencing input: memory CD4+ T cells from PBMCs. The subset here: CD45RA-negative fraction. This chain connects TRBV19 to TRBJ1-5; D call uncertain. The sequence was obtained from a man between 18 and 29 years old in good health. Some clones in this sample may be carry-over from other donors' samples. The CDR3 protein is CASSTRQYGQPQHF. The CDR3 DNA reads TGTGCCAGTAGTACCCGCCAGTACGGTCAGCCCCAGCATTTT.